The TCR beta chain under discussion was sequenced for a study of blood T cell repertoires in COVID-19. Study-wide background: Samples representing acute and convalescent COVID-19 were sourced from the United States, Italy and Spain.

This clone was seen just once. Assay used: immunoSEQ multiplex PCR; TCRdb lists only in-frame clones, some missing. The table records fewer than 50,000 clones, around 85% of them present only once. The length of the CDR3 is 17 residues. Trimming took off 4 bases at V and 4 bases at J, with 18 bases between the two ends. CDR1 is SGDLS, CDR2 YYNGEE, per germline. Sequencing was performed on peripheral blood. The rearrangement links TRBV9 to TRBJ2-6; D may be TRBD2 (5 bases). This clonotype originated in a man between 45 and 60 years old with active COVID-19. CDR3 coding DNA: TGTGCCAGCAGCCTCCGTCTAGAGGGATGGGGGGCCAACGTCCTGACTTTC. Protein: CASSLRLEGWGANVLTF.